This T cell receptor (beta chain) originates from a study of immune evolution from preneoplasia to lung adenocarcinoma. Here immunoSEQ multiplex PCR was the method, and the copy in TCRdb shows in-frame clones only, minus some. Found here are nearly 3,000 clones, 86% of them singletons; the top ten hold more than 6.5%. Between the mid-2010s and the late 2010s, patients underwent resection in Japan or China. Each case's diagnosis was confirmed by two pathologists on H&E. This CDR3 region has 15 residues. CDR1 is SQVTM and CDR2 is ANQGSEA in the germline V gene. V was clipped by 4 bases and J by 2 bases, with 15 bases between them. The study, taken as a whole, reports: Normal lung had highest clonality; later lesions appeared denser, more diverse.

This clone has only one observation. Its cognate antigen is unknown. Sequenced material: FFPE adjacent normal lung tissue. The receptor was isolated from a person between 60 and 79 years old with lung adenocarcinoma. The chain employs TRBV29-1 and TRBJ1-5; D not resolved. CDR3 nucleotides: TGCAGCGTTGTATGGGGTTCGGGCGGCAATCAGCCCCAGCATTTT. Protein: CSVVWGSGGNQPQHF.